The 5 T cell receptor beta chains in this list originate from one sample, sequenced in a study of cytomegalovirus exposure and HLA in healthy donors. Method: immunoSEQ multiplex PCR; TCRdb's copy keeps in-frame clones and lacks some. Seen here are 250,000 to 300,000 clones, 86% observed once, and the top ten hold about 1%. Sequenced material: PBMCs. Receptors were obtained from a woman under 30 in good health and CMV-seronegative.

The V and J genes are TRBV27 and TRBJ2-1; 8 nucleotides align to TRBD1. The CDR3 runs to 15 residues. The J segment lost 3 bases and the V segment lost 4 bases, leaving 5 bases of the junction unmatched. Germline V CDR1 and CDR2: MNHEY, SMNVEV (reference sequence). Written as DNA, the CDR3 is TGTGCCAGCAGTTCAAGACAGGGGTACTACAATGAGCAGTTCTTC. Its translation: CASSSRQGYYNEQFF.

This rearrangement joins TRBV6-5 to TRBJ2-7; 7 bases are shared with TRBD1. This CDR3 comprises 13 residues. J lost 2 bases, V lost 9 bases, and 7 bases had no gene match. Looked up from germline, CDR1 is MNHEY and CDR2 is SVGAGI. The CDR3, as DNA: TGTGCCAGTTCGGGGACAGAGACCTACGAGCAGTACTTC. Its translation: CASSGTETYEQYF.

The chain is built from TRBV27 and TRBJ1-2; maybe TRBD1 (6 bases). The CDR3 runs 16 residues. The V gene lost 5 bases and the J gene lost 4 bases, with 20 bases spanning the gap. Germline V lookup: CDR1 MNHEY, CDR2 SMNVEV (reference sequence). In DNA, the CDR3 is TGTGCCAGCAGTCCCAACTCGGACAGAATATTCTATGGCTACACCTTC. Protein sequence: CASSPNSDRIFYGYTF.

The chain links TRBV2 to TRBJ2-3; D is perhaps TRBD2 (5 bases). CDR3 length equals 16 residues. With 2 bases removed from V and 2 bases from J, the gap between germline ends came to 14 bases. The germline V gene encodes CDR1 SNHLY and CDR2 FYNNEI. CDR3 amino acids: CASSELGLPDTDTQYF. The CDR3 region has the DNA TGTGCCAGCAGTGAACTAGGACTCCCGGACACAGATACGCAGTATTTT.

As concerns this clone: Other DNA sequences of this sample code for an identical CDR3. V gene TRBV27 combines with J gene TRBJ1-1, with 7 bases matching TRBD1. V trimming: 6 bases; J trimming: 4 bases; junction bases outside the gene matches: 5. The CDR3 consists of 13 residues. Germline CDR1 reads MNHEY; CDR2 reads SMNVEV (reference sequence). This chain's CDR3 is CASSLTGRTEAFF. DNA of the CDR3: TGTGCCAGCAGCTTGACAGGGCGCACTGAAGCTTTCTTT.